These 12 T cell receptor beta chains were all obtained from the same sample, sequenced in a study of cytomegalovirus exposure and HLA in healthy donors. Produced via immunoSEQ multiplex PCR; TCRdb's table is partial and in-frame only. The table shows 100,000 to 120,000 clones, with roughly 90% occurring only once. Sequenced input: PBMCs. The receptors come from a woman between 25 and 40 years old in good health and CMV-seropositive.

V gene TRBV19 combines with J gene TRBJ1-1; a possible D gene is TRBD1 (5 bases). Deletions cut 4 bases from V and 0 bases from J, with 18 bases between. The CDR3 sequence is 17 residues long. Germline assignment: CDR1 LNHDA and CDR2 SQIVND (reference sequence). CDR3 bases: TGTGCCAGTAGTAGAGTTTTACCGGCAGGGCTGAACACTGAAGCTTTCTTT. Translated, it gives CASSRVLPAGLNTEAFF. Based on the CDR3 plus reference TRBV19 and TRBJ1-1, the full variable domain is DGGITQSPKYLFRKEGQNVTLSCEQNLNHDAMYWYRQDPGQGLRLIYYSQIVNDFQKGDIAEGYSVSREKKESFPLTVTSAQKNPTAFYLCASSRVLPAGLNTEAFFGQGTRLTVV.

The count of this clone is one. This chain links TRBV5-1 with TRBJ1-6, with 10 nucleotides matching TRBD1. CDR1 and CDR2 (germline): SGHRS, YFSETQ. The CDR3 is 15 residues long. Losses at the gene ends were 0 bases for V and 9 bases for J; bases not matched to a gene: 3. In DNA, the CDR3 is TGCGCCAGCAGCTTGGAGGGACAGGGGATTTCACCCCTCCACTTT. Amino acids: CASSLEGQGISPLHF.

J is TRBJ2-7 and V is TRBV6-5, with unresolved D. Trimming took 0 bases from V and 7 from J, leaving 7 bases between them. The length of the CDR3 is 12 residues. The germline V gene encodes CDR1 MNHEY and CDR2 SVGAGI. Here the CDR3 reads CASSYSRWEQYF. The CDR3 nucleotides are TGTGCCAGCAGTTACTCGAGATGGGAGCAGTACTTC.

This sequence joins TRBV6-6 and TRBJ2-5, with TRBD2 matching 8 bases. The CDR3 covers 14 residues. Germline values: CDR1 MNHNY, CDR2 SVGAGI (reference sequence). V lost 0 bases, J lost 7 bases, and 4 bases stayed unmatched. Here the CDR3 DNA reads TGTGCCAGCAGTTACTCTACAGCGGGGGTGACCCAGTACTTC. Translation: CASSYSTAGVTQYF.

The chain combines TRBV11-3 with TRBJ2-1; TRBD2 matches at 7 bases. V lost 4 bases and J lost 7; bases outside the gene matches: 4. This CDR3 contains 13 residues. Germline-derived CDR1 and CDR2 are SGHNT and YENEEA. CDR3 sequence: CASSSRGGNEQFF. CDR3 nucleotides: TGTGCCAGCAGCTCAAGGGGAGGGAATGAGCAGTTCTTC.

This clone was observed a single time. This chain connects TRBV30 to TRBJ2-3; D is unresolved. The germline gives CDR1 GTSNPN, CDR2 SVGIG (reference sequence). Trimming cost V 3 bases and J 2 bases, with 12 bases left between them. This CDR3 is 14 amino acids long. CDR3 amino acids: CAWRPRLYTDTQYF. As DNA, the CDR3 is TGTGCCTGGAGACCTAGGCTATACACAGATACGCAGTATTTT.

The chain uses TRBV5-1 and TRBJ2-3, with D possibly TRBD2 on 7 matching bases. The germline V gene encodes CDR1 SGHRS and CDR2 YFSETQ. V was shortened by 4 bases and J by 6 bases, with 15 bases between the two germline ends. The CDR3 spans 14 residues. The CDR3 sequence: CASSALRGGDTQYF. The CDR3 region has the DNA TGCGCCAGCAGCGCGTTAAGGGGGGGCGATACGCAGTATTTT.

The table lists this clone with a few counts. V and J are TRBV6-4 and TRBJ2-3, with TRBD2 matching 8 bases. V shed 3 bases, J shed 1 base, and the junction held 0 bases outside the gene matches. This CDR3 is built from 14 residues. CDR1 and CDR2 (germline): MRHNA, SNTAGT. The CDR3 is CASSEAGGTDTQYF. Written as DNA, the CDR3 is TGTGCCAGCAGTGAAGCGGGGGGCACAGATACGCAGTATTTT.

This rearrangement joins TRBV4-3 to TRBJ2-5; TRBD1 matches 7 bases. Trimming at V came to 0 bases and at J to 2 bases, leaving 3 bases not matched to a gene. This CDR3 region has 15 residues. Germline CDR1 reads LGHNA; CDR2 reads YSLEER. As DNA, the CDR3 is TGCGCCAGCAGCCAAGATATGGGACAGCAAGAGACCCAGTACTTC. This gives the protein CASSQDMGQQETQYF.

This chain joins TRBV6-5 and TRBJ1-2; maybe TRBD1 (6 bases). The CDR3 runs 14 residues. The germline V gene encodes CDR1 MNHEY and CDR2 SVGAGI. The V end lost 2 bases, the J end lost 9 bases, and 16 bases lay between the germline ends. In DNA form, the CDR3 reads TGTGCCAGCAGTTACGATGGCCGGCAGGGGAGCTACACCTTC. Amino acid sequence: CASSYDGRQGSYTF.

This clone was counted only a few times. This chain uses TRBV27 with TRBJ1-5; D possibly corresponds to TRBD1 (5 bases). V lost 2 bases and J 2 bases, leaving 10 bases between the germline ends. The CDR3 totals 15 residues. The germline CDR1 and CDR2 sequences are MNHEY and SMNVEV (reference sequence). Written as DNA, the CDR3 is TGTGCCAGCAGTTTACTGGGACTCGGCAATCAGCCCCAGCATTTT. Its protein is CASSLLGLGNQPQHF.

This clone was counted a few times. The genes are TRBV10-3 and TRBJ2-7, with D possibly matching TRBD1 (5 bases). Per the germline V gene, CDR1 is ENHRY and CDR2 is SYGVKD. V was shortened by 3 bases and J by 2 bases, with 17 bases between the two germline ends. The CDR3 loop spans 16 amino acids. CDR3: CAISDEGVGPAYEQYF. The CDR3 bases are TGTGCCATCAGTGACGAAGGGGTGGGGCCCGCCTACGAGCAGTACTTC.